These 3 T cell receptor beta chains came from one sample sequenced in a study of shared clonotypes between healthy human individuals. The method was immunoSEQ multiplex PCR; TCRdb's version includes in-frame clones alone and lacks a portion of them. The repertoire holds fewer than 650,000 clones, with over 60% as singletons. The sequencing sample was made of PBMCs. Receptor source: a middle-aged woman in good health. Some clones in this sample may be carry-over from other donors' samples.

The chain carries TRBV11-3 and TRBJ2-7, with D perhaps matching TRBD2 (5 bases). The CDR3 runs to 13 residues. Trimming left V 7 bases short and J 0 bases short, with 10 bases between. Germline CDR1 and CDR2: SGHNT and YENEEA. CDR3 amino acids: CASKEGSSYEQYF. The CDR3 DNA sequence: TGTGCCAGCAAGGAAGGGAGCTCCTACGAGCAGTACTTC.

The J gene is TRBJ2-2, the V gene TRBV18; D unclear. CDR1 is KGHSH and CDR2 is LQKENI in the germline V gene. The CDR3 is 16 amino acids. The V end lost 2 bases, the J end lost 0 bases, and 10 bases lay between the germline ends. The CDR3 loop reads CASSPGGGSNTGELFF. The CDR3 DNA is TGTGCCAGCTCACCAGGTGGCGGATCGAACACCGGGGAGCTGTTTTTT.

This clone was found once. The rearrangement links TRBV5-6 to TRBJ2-7, with 9 bases identical to TRBD1. Germline V gene sequence: CDR1 SGHDT, CDR2 YYEEEE. This CDR3 region has 14 residues. The J segment lost 3 bases and the V segment lost 4 bases, leaving 5 bases of the junction unmatched. The CDR3 reads CASSPGQGYYEQYF. In DNA, the CDR3 is TGTGCCAGCAGCCCCGGACAGGGGTACTACGAGCAGTACTTC.